These T cell receptor beta chains were read from a single sample in a study of Ad26.COV2.S vaccination and SARS-CoV-2 variants. Assay used: immunoSEQ multiplex PCR; TCRdb lists only in-frame clones, some missing. The sample carries under 400,000 clones, around 90% recorded once. This material consisted of peripheral blood, taken in a trial of Ad26.COV2.S vaccine versus placebo. The receptors originated from a person aged 18-60 years who received the Ad26.COV2.S COVID-19 vaccine or a placebo. The CDR3 runs from the conserved cysteine through the conserved F or W. Each record gives: V gene, clone size, D gene, J gene, CDR3 DNA, CDR3 protein. The D gene is left open where the match is weak. A clone size is listed for some rows: how often the clone was seen (once, few, many), or a class if it is expanded.

v_call: TRBV6-5
clone_size: NA
d_call: NA
j_call: TRBJ1-2
cdr3_nt: TGTGCCAGCAGTTACATCCAGGGCGGGGGCTACACCTTC
cdr3_aa: CASSYIQGGGYTF

v_call: TRBV19
clone_size: NA
d_call: TRBD2
j_call: TRBJ2-1
cdr3_nt: TGTGCCAGTAGTATTTCCGGGGGGACTTACAATGAGCAGTTCTTC
cdr3_aa: CASSISGGTYNEQFF

v_call: TRBV23-1
clone_size: NA
d_call: NA
j_call: TRBJ1-5
cdr3_nt: TGCGCCAGCATGTCGAAACAGCCCCAGCATTTT
cdr3_aa: CASMSKQPQHF

v_call: TRBV5-1
clone_size: once
d_call: NA
j_call: TRBJ2-7
cdr3_nt: TGCGCCAGCAGCCCATCCCGACAAGATCTATCCTACGAGCAGTACTTC
cdr3_aa: CASSPSRQDLSYEQYF

v_call: TRBV19
clone_size: NA
d_call: TRBD1
j_call: TRBJ2-6
cdr3_nt: TGTGCCAGTAGTACGACAGGGGCTATGTGGGGGGACGGGGCCAACGTCCTGACTTTC
cdr3_aa: CASSTTGAMWGDGANVLTF

v_call: TRBV3-1/TRBV3-2
clone_size: NA
d_call: NA
j_call: TRBJ1-2
cdr3_nt: TGTGCCAGCAGCCCCGGCCCGAAATATGGCTACACCTTC
cdr3_aa: CASSPGPKYGYTF

v_call: TRBV5-1
clone_size: few
d_call: TRBD1
j_call: TRBJ1-3
cdr3_nt: TGCGCCAGCAGCCCGACAGGGAACTCTGGAAACACCATATATTTT
cdr3_aa: CASSPTGNSGNTIYF

v_call: TRBV30
clone_size: NA
d_call: TRBD2
j_call: TRBJ2-1
cdr3_nt: TGTGCCTATAGCGGGGAGCCGGTTCAGGAGCAGTTCTTC
cdr3_aa: CAYSGEPVQEQFF

v_call: TRBV11-2
clone_size: NA
d_call: NA
j_call: TRBJ1-6
cdr3_nt: TGTGCCAGCAGCAAAGACCCCGGGAGACTTAGACGTAATTCACCCCTCCACTTT
cdr3_aa: CASSKDPGRLRRNSPLHF

v_call: TRBV2
clone_size: NA
d_call: TRBD1
j_call: TRBJ2-7
cdr3_nt: TGTGCCAGCATTTCTCCGGGACAGGGGACCTACGAGCAGTACTTC
cdr3_aa: CASISPGQGTYEQYF

v_call: TRBV7-8
clone_size: NA
d_call: TRBD1
j_call: TRBJ2-1
cdr3_nt: TGTGCCAGCAGCGGCCCGACAGGGGACAATGAGCAGTTCTTC
cdr3_aa: CASSGPTGDNEQFF

v_call: TRBV15
clone_size: NA
d_call: TRBD2
j_call: TRBJ2-7
cdr3_nt: TGTGCCACCAGCGGGGGACTAGCGTACGAGCAGTACTTC
cdr3_aa: CATSGGLAYEQYF

v_call: TRBV4-2
clone_size: once
d_call: TRBD2
j_call: TRBJ2-7
cdr3_nt: TGTGCCAGCAGCCAATGGACTAGCGGGGGCTACGAGCAGTACTTC
cdr3_aa: CASSQWTSGGYEQYF

v_call: TRBV30
clone_size: NA
d_call: NA
j_call: TRBJ1-1
cdr3_nt: TGTGCCTGGAGTGTACTCAGGGGGAACACTGAAGCTTTCTTT
cdr3_aa: CAWSVLRGNTEAFF

v_call: TRBV19
clone_size: NA
d_call: NA
j_call: TRBJ1-2
cdr3_nt: TGTGCCAGTAGTATGGGGCGACACCCCGCGGGCTATGGCTACACCTTC
cdr3_aa: CASSMGRHPAGYGYTF

v_call: TRBV3-1/TRBV3-2
clone_size: NA
d_call: NA
j_call: TRBJ2-7
cdr3_nt: TGTGCCAGCAGCCAAGATAGCCCCTCCTACGAGCAGTACTTC
cdr3_aa: CASSQDSPSYEQYF

v_call: TRBV19
clone_size: NA
d_call: NA
j_call: TRBJ1-4
cdr3_nt: TGTGCCAGTAGTGACCCCGGTAGGGGTAATGAAAAACTGTTTTTT
cdr3_aa: CASSDPGRGNEKLFF

v_call: TRBV5-1
clone_size: NA
d_call: TRBD1
j_call: TRBJ1-4
cdr3_nt: TGCGCCAGCAGCTTCGGACAGGGGGGTAATGAAAAACTGTTTTTT
cdr3_aa: CASSFGQGGNEKLFF

v_call: TRBV7-9
clone_size: NA
d_call: NA
j_call: TRBJ1-1
cdr3_nt: TGTGCCATCTGCATGATCGGGAGCACTGAAGCTTTCTTT
cdr3_aa: CAICMIGSTEAFF

v_call: TRBV5-1
clone_size: NA
d_call: TRBD1
j_call: TRBJ1-1
cdr3_nt: TGCGCCAGCAGTCCCGGGACAGAGAACACTGAAGCTTTCTTT
cdr3_aa: CASSPGTENTEAFF

v_call: TRBV29-1
clone_size: NA
d_call: TRBD2
j_call: TRBJ2-2
cdr3_nt: TGCAGCGTTGGGACTAGCGGTACCGGGGAGCTGTTTTTT
cdr3_aa: CSVGTSGTGELFF

v_call: TRBV7-8
clone_size: once
d_call: NA
j_call: TRBJ2-7
cdr3_nt: TGTGCCAGCGCGGGCTACGAGCAGTACTTC
cdr3_aa: CASAGYEQYF

v_call: TRBV6-2/TRBV6-3
clone_size: NA
d_call: NA
j_call: TRBJ2-7
cdr3_nt: TGTGCCAGCAGTTACTATGGGAGCTCCTACGAGCAGTACTTC
cdr3_aa: CASSYYGSSYEQYF

v_call: TRBV12-5
clone_size: NA
d_call: TRBD1
j_call: TRBJ1-6
cdr3_nt: TGTGCTAGTGGTAGCAGGGGGGGAGTCTCACCCCTCCACTTT
cdr3_aa: CASGSRGGVSPLHF

v_call: TRBV5-1
clone_size: NA
d_call: TRBD1
j_call: TRBJ1-1
cdr3_nt: TGCGCCAGCAGCTCCCGACAGGGGCCCAACACTGAAGCTTTCTTT
cdr3_aa: CASSSRQGPNTEAFF

v_call: TRBV27
clone_size: NA
d_call: TRBD1
j_call: TRBJ2-2
cdr3_nt: TGTGCCAGCAGTTCCCTCCAGGGGGCGATCACCGGGGAGCTGTTTTTT
cdr3_aa: CASSSLQGAITGELFF

v_call: TRBV6-2/TRBV6-3
clone_size: once
d_call: NA
j_call: TRBJ1-2
cdr3_nt: TGTGCCAGCAGTTACTCCCCCAGGGGAGGCTACACCTTC
cdr3_aa: CASSYSPRGGYTF

v_call: TRBV5-1
clone_size: NA
d_call: NA
j_call: TRBJ2-4
cdr3_nt: TGCGCCAGCAGCGCCGAGGCGGCCAAAAACATTCAGTACTTC
cdr3_aa: CASSAEAAKNIQYF

v_call: TRBV7-8
clone_size: NA
d_call: NA
j_call: TRBJ1-6
cdr3_nt: TGTGCCAGCAGCCTCCATAATTCACCCCTCCACTTT
cdr3_aa: CASSLHNSPLHF

v_call: TRBV6-2/TRBV6-3
clone_size: NA
d_call: NA
j_call: TRBJ2-1
cdr3_nt: TGTGCCAGCAGTTTTGATAACTCCTACAATGAGCAGTTCTTC
cdr3_aa: CASSFDNSYNEQFF

v_call: TRBV25-1
clone_size: NA
d_call: TRBD1
j_call: TRBJ1-2
cdr3_nt: TGTGCCAGCAGATCAGACAGGGCAAGAGGTGGCTACACCTTC
cdr3_aa: CASRSDRARGGYTF

v_call: TRBV9
clone_size: NA
d_call: NA
j_call: TRBJ2-7
cdr3_nt: TGTGCCAGCAGCGTTAGGGACGGAACCTACGAGCAGTACTTC
cdr3_aa: CASSVRDGTYEQYF

v_call: TRBV7-9
clone_size: NA
d_call: NA
j_call: TRBJ1-4
cdr3_nt: TGTGCCAGCGGAGGGACTAATGAAAAACTGTTTTTT
cdr3_aa: CASGGTNEKLFF

v_call: TRBV7-7
clone_size: NA
d_call: TRBD2
j_call: TRBJ2-5
cdr3_nt: TGTGCTAGCAGCTTAGGAGCGGGGACCCACTCAAGGGGCGAGACCCAGTACTTC
cdr3_aa: CASSLGAGTHSRGETQYF

v_call: TRBV18
clone_size: NA
d_call: NA
j_call: TRBJ1-5
cdr3_nt: TGTGCCAGCTCACCACCGGCAGGGGAAAGGGGCAATCAGCCCCAGCATTTT
cdr3_aa: CASSPPAGERGNQPQHF

v_call: TRBV5-6
clone_size: NA
d_call: NA
j_call: TRBJ1-2
cdr3_nt: TGTGCCAGCAGCTTGGGCAGGGGCATCGATGGCTACACCTTC
cdr3_aa: CASSLGRGIDGYTF

v_call: TRBV5-6
clone_size: NA
d_call: TRBD1
j_call: TRBJ1-1
cdr3_nt: TGTGCCAGTACCGGGACAGGGGGCCACACTGAAGCTTTCTTT
cdr3_aa: CASTGTGGHTEAFF

v_call: TRBV25-1
clone_size: NA
d_call: TRBD1
j_call: TRBJ2-2
cdr3_nt: TGTGCCAGCAGTGCTGTCCGGGACAGGTTCTCCGGGGAGCTGTTTTTT
cdr3_aa: CASSAVRDRFSGELFF

v_call: TRBV28
clone_size: few
d_call: NA
j_call: TRBJ1-1
cdr3_nt: TGTGCCAGCAGCCTTATGAGTGAAGCTTTCTTT
cdr3_aa: CASSLMSEAFF

v_call: TRBV19
clone_size: NA
d_call: NA
j_call: TRBJ1-1
cdr3_nt: TGTGCCAGTAGTACCGTCCCGGGACAACTTCAGAACACTGAAGCTTTCTTT
cdr3_aa: CASSTVPGQLQNTEAFF

v_call: TRBV15
clone_size: NA
d_call: TRBD1
j_call: TRBJ2-5
cdr3_nt: TGTGCCACCAGCAGAGAACAGGGGTTGGGGACCCAGTACTTC
cdr3_aa: CATSREQGLGTQYF

v_call: TRBV2
clone_size: NA
d_call: TRBD2
j_call: TRBJ2-3
cdr3_nt: TGTGCCAGCAGTGTCCTAGCGGGGGCCCCAGATACGCAGTATTTT
cdr3_aa: CASSVLAGAPDTQYF

v_call: TRBV9
clone_size: NA
d_call: NA
j_call: TRBJ1-4
cdr3_nt: TGTGCCAGCAGCGCCCGACAATGGGAAAAACTGTTTTTT
cdr3_aa: CASSARQWEKLFF

v_call: TRBV5-1
clone_size: NA
d_call: NA
j_call: TRBJ2-1
cdr3_nt: TGCGCCAGCAGCCGCAGTGGGGGGAACTCCTACAATGAGCAGTTCTTC
cdr3_aa: CASSRSGGNSYNEQFF

v_call: TRBV4-2
clone_size: NA
d_call: TRBD2
j_call: TRBJ2-7
cdr3_nt: TGTGCCAGCAGCCTGGGGACTAGCGGGGGTTACGAGCAGTACTTC
cdr3_aa: CASSLGTSGGYEQYF

v_call: TRBV7-8
clone_size: NA
d_call: TRBD1
j_call: TRBJ2-7
cdr3_nt: TGTGCCAGGAACCCCGGACAGGGGCCGCACGAGCAGTACTTC
cdr3_aa: CARNPGQGPHEQYF

v_call: TRBV4-3
clone_size: NA
d_call: TRBD1
j_call: TRBJ1-2
cdr3_nt: TGCGCCAGCAGCCAACCCGGCGCGGGACAGGGTATCGGCTACACCTTC
cdr3_aa: CASSQPGAGQGIGYTF

v_call: TRBV6-5
clone_size: NA
d_call: TRBD1
j_call: TRBJ1-2
cdr3_nt: TGTGCCAGCCGACAGGGCCCCGGCGGCTACACCTTC
cdr3_aa: CASRQGPGGYTF

v_call: TRBV15
clone_size: NA
d_call: NA
j_call: TRBJ2-5
cdr3_nt: TGTGCCACCAGCCCGCGAGGGGGCCAGCGGGGCGATTACCAAGAGACCCAGTACTTC
cdr3_aa: CATSPRGGQRGDYQETQYF

v_call: TRBV5-4
clone_size: NA
d_call: NA
j_call: TRBJ1-4
cdr3_nt: TGTGCCAGCAGCTCCGGACAGTTTAATGAAAAACTGTTTTTT
cdr3_aa: CASSSGQFNEKLFF

v_call: TRBV5-1
clone_size: NA
d_call: NA
j_call: TRBJ2-7
cdr3_nt: TGCGCCAGCAGCTTGGCACAGGGGGGGGTTTATTCCCCCTCCTACGAGCAGTACTTC
cdr3_aa: CASSLAQGGVYSPSYEQYF

v_call: TRBV5-6
clone_size: NA
d_call: NA
j_call: TRBJ2-7
cdr3_nt: TGTGCCAGCAGCTTGGACGAAGCCTACGAGCAGTACTTC
cdr3_aa: CASSLDEAYEQYF

v_call: TRBV15
clone_size: NA
d_call: TRBD1
j_call: TRBJ2-5
cdr3_nt: TGTGCCACCAGTCCGGGACAGGGCTACGTGGAGACCCAGTACTTC
cdr3_aa: CATSPGQGYVETQYF

v_call: TRBV7-3
clone_size: NA
d_call: TRBD2
j_call: TRBJ2-7
cdr3_nt: TGTGCCAGCAGCCTTAGTAGCGGGGGGGCCTTCGAGCAGTACTTC
cdr3_aa: CASSLSSGGAFEQYF

v_call: TRBV12-3/TRBV12-4
clone_size: NA
d_call: TRBD1
j_call: TRBJ1-2
cdr3_nt: TGTGCCAGCGACAGGGGATCTAACTATGGCTACACCTTC
cdr3_aa: CASDRGSNYGYTF

v_call: TRBV5-1
clone_size: NA
d_call: NA
j_call: TRBJ2-2
cdr3_nt: TGCGCCAGCAGCTTGGTGGGGGCGAACACCGGGGAGCTGTTTTTT
cdr3_aa: CASSLVGANTGELFF

v_call: TRBV10-3
clone_size: NA
d_call: NA
j_call: TRBJ1-1
cdr3_nt: TGTGCCATCAGTGAGTCGACTGGGGAGAACACTGAAGCTTTCTTT
cdr3_aa: CAISESTGENTEAFF